This TCR beta chain originates from a study of cytomegalovirus exposure and HLA in healthy donors. Study-wide findings and caveats: An ancestry cluster, one associated with Asian ancestry, reportedly showed fewer N-insertions than the approximately 670-donor mean in a later analysis. An apparent linkage of common viral pathogens to several of the most significant clusters emerged in a later analysis.

A multiplex PCR was run with 60 Vbeta primers and 13 Jbeta primers. Using immunoSEQ multiplex PCR, the repertoire was profiled, and TCRdb retains in-frame clones only, with some absent. Of about 180,000 clones detected, roughly 77% appear once; the ten largest clones hold under 2.5%. V dropped 5 bases and J dropped 2 bases, with 10 bases sitting between them. CDR1 and CDR2 (germline): ENHRY, SYGVKD. The CDR3 runs to 13 residues. With respect to this clone: Its cognate antigen is unknown. Other nucleotide sequences in the sample specify the same CDR3.

The rearrangement uses TRBV10-3 and TRBJ2-7, with D perhaps TRBD1 (6 bases). Sequenced material: PBMCs. The TCR comes from a woman between 25 and 40 years old in good health and CMV-seropositive. The CDR3 is CAISYRDTYEQYF. In DNA, the CDR3 is TGTGCCATCAGTTACAGGGATACCTACGAGCAGTACTTC.